In its sample, the clone carrying this T cell receptor beta chain was seen a few times. The data belong to a study of molecular identifiers for immune sequencing clone quantification. TCRdb re-derived calls from the PCR reads in MiXCR, one entry per CDR3 protein. The sample consists of roughly 300,000 distinct CDR3 sequences, over 20% of them appearing once. The V end lost 0 bases, the J end lost 5 bases, and 20 bases lay between the germline ends. This CDR3 comprises 17 residues. CDR1 and CDR2 (germline): LGHNA, YNFKEQ. Sequencing was carried out using naive CD8+ T cells from blood, with Jurkat cell RNA spiked in. Subset specified: FACS-sorted CD8+CD4-CCR7+CD45RA+ naive T cells. The clonotype comes from a human donor in good health. Some libraries in this study had Jurkat cell RNA spiked in. The rearrangement uses TRBV4-2 and TRBJ2-7; D not certain. CDR3 sequence reads: CASSQETASTYPHEQYF. CDR3 in DNA: TGTGCCAGCAGCCAAGAGACGGCTTCGACTTACCCCCACGAGCAGTACTTC.